What follows are 16 T cell receptor beta chains derived from one specimen sequenced in a study of cytomegalovirus exposure and HLA in healthy donors. The PCR contained 60 Vbeta and 13 Jbeta primers. Sequencing used immunoSEQ multiplex PCR; TCRdb keeps in-frame clones, though not all of them. The table has tens of thousands of clones, 55% to 75% seen once. What was sequenced was PBMCs. All receptors come from a man aged 35 to 55 in good health and CMV-seropositive.

In DNA, the CDR3 is TGTGCCTGGAGTAAGAAGGGGCCTTACTCTGGAAACACCATATATTTT. Translating it yields CAWSKKGPYSGNTIYF. The chain combines TRBV30 with TRBJ1-3; D may be TRBD1 (5 bases). Trimming left V 2 bases short and J 0 bases short, with 14 bases between. Germline loops: CDR1 GTSNPN, CDR2 SVGIG (reference sequence). The CDR3 is 16 amino acids.

The chain combines TRBV6-1 with TRBJ2-5; 8 bases fit TRBD1. V was pared by 0 bases and J by 3 bases, with 6 bases of the junction left unmatched. This CDR3 is 16 amino acids long. Germline CDR1 is MNHNS and CDR2 is SASEGT. CDR3 in DNA: TGTGCCAGCAGTGAAGCGGGGGGACAGGTGGAAGAGACCCAGTACTTC. Its protein product is CASSEAGGQVEETQYF.

The chain joins TRBV18 to TRBJ1-1; 10 nucleotides align to TRBD1. The CDR3 sequence is 18 residues long. Germline CDR1 KGHSH, CDR2 LQKENI. The trim removed 4 bases at V and 1 base at J, leaving 12 bases unmatched. The CDR3 region is CASSLRAGTGAGNTEAFF. Here the CDR3 DNA reads TGTGCCAGCTCACTCCGTGCCGGGACAGGGGCCGGGAACACTGAAGCTTTCTTT.

The chain employs TRBV12-5 and TRBJ2-7, with D uncertain. This CDR3 spans 11 amino acids. From germline, CDR1 is LGHNT and CDR2 FRNRAP. With 7 bases removed from V and 2 bases from J, the gap between germline ends came to 6 bases. CDR3 loop: CASVSPYEQYF. The CDR3 coding sequence is TGTGCTAGTGTATCCCCCTACGAGCAGTACTTC.

This clone was detected a few times. This chain links TRBV6-5 with TRBJ2-7; 7 nucleotides match TRBD2. With V trimmed by 6 bases and J by 0 bases, 8 bases remained unmatched. CDR3 length: 15 amino acids. Per the germline V gene, CDR1 is MNHEY and CDR2 is SVGAGI. The CDR3 region is CASSRGEGNSYEQYF. CDR3 in DNA: TGTGCCAGCAGCCGCGGGGAGGGCAACTCCTACGAGCAGTACTTC.

The chain is built from TRBV29-1 and TRBJ1-2; a possible D gene is TRBD1 (6 bases). CDR3 size: 13 residues. Trimming took 6 bases from V and 4 from J, leaving 15 bases between them. Germline assignment: CDR1 SQVTM and CDR2 ANQGSEA. CDR3 region: CSVGGGQGYGYTF. Here the CDR3 DNA reads TGCAGCGTCGGGGGGGGGCAAGGCTATGGCTACACCTTC.

CDR3 sequence (DNA): TGTGCCAGCAGCTCGGACAGTCTGGCACCTTGGGGCAATGAGCAGTTCTTC. Amino acids: CASSSDSLAPWGNEQFF. The chain uses TRBV7-2 and TRBJ2-1; perhaps TRBD1 as D (6 bases). The length of the CDR3 is 17 residues. CDR1 and CDR2 from the germline V gene are SGHTA and FQGNSA. The V end lost 4 bases, the J end lost 6 bases, and 22 bases lay between the germline ends.

V gene TRBV29-1 combines with J gene TRBJ2-1; 9 nucleotides agree with TRBD2. V was clipped by 7 bases and J by 7 bases; unmatched bases: 14. From germline, CDR1 is SQVTM and CDR2 ANQGSEA. This CDR3 has 15 residues. CDR3 DNA sequence: TGCAGCGCCACACGGAGGGCTAGCGGGATTAATGAGCAGTTCTTC. It codes for CSATRRASGINEQFF.

This clone was counted once. The rearrangement uses TRBV27 and TRBJ2-1, with D possibly being TRBD2 (6 bases). The germline V and J ends were trimmed by 2 bases and 2 bases, with 19 bases remaining between them. Germline CDR1 MNHEY, CDR2 SMNVEV (reference sequence). CDR3 length: 18 residues. The CDR3 spells CASSLPRSGTPPYNEQFF. CDR3 DNA sequence: TGTGCCAGCAGTTTACCACGCTCCGGGACTCCGCCCTACAATGAGCAGTTCTTC.

This clone was counted between two and nine times. V gene TRBV4-1 combines with J gene TRBJ2-1, with TRBD1 as a possible D gene (8 bases). V was trimmed by 4 bases and J by 7 bases, leaving 26 bases between them. CDR3 size: 18 residues. CDR1 and CDR2 from the germline V gene are MGHRA and YSYEKL. The CDR3 DNA sequence: TGCGCCAGCAGCCTCCAGGGGGCTGGGGGGGCCGGGGGTAATGAGCAGTTCTTC. As protein: CASSLQGAGGAGGNEQFF.

The chain carries TRBV5-1 and TRBJ2-7, with D possibly matching TRBD1 (6 bases). Trimming shortened V by 5 bases and J by 2 bases, and 14 bases separated the two germline ends. The CDR3 consists of 14 residues. CDR1 SGHRS and CDR2 YFSETQ come from the germline V gene. The CDR3: CASRTQGATYEQYF. The CDR3 nucleotides are TGCGCCAGCAGGACACAGGGAGCCACCTACGAGCAGTACTTC.

The gene calls are TRBV4-2 and TRBJ1-6; D ambiguous. Germline loops: CDR1 LGHNA, CDR2 YNFKEQ. V was trimmed by 0 bases and J by 0 bases, leaving 6 bases between them. This CDR3 is 16 amino acids long. The CDR3, as DNA: TGTGCCAGCAGCCAAGAACAGTACTCCTATAATTCACCCCTCCACTTT. It specifies CASSQEQYSYNSPLHF.

As DNA, the CDR3 is TGTGCCAGCAGCTTAGGGGGGACGGGGGGTCGGTACAATGAGCAGTTCTTC. It yields the protein CASSLGGTGGRYNEQFF. The rearrangement links TRBV7-9 to TRBJ2-1, with TRBD2 matching 7 bases. V lost 1 base and J lost 4; bases outside the gene matches: 10. The CDR3 totals 17 residues. In germline, CDR1 is SEHNR, CDR2 FQNEAQ (reference sequence). Full variable domain (remainder filled in from reference TRBV7-9 and TRBJ2-1): DTGVSQNPRHKITKRGQNVTFRCDPISEHNRLYWYRQTLGQGPEFLTYFQNEAQLEKSRLLSDRFSAERPKGSFSTLEIQRTEQGDSAMYLCASSLGGTGGRYNEQFFGPGTRLTVL.

The chain carries TRBV5-4 and TRBJ2-1; 9 bases line up with TRBD1. CDR3 length: 15 residues. CDR1 and CDR2 (germline): SGHNT, YYREEE (reference sequence). V gave up 3 bases and J gave up 3 bases; unmatched junction bases: 4. CDR3 sequence: CASSSPGQGYNEQFF. The CDR3 DNA is TGTGCCAGCAGCTCCCCGGGACAGGGCTACAATGAGCAGTTCTTC. The full variable domain, rest sourced from reference TRBV5-4 and TRBJ2-1, is ETGVTQSPTHLIKTRGQQVTLRCSSQSGHNTVSWYQQALGQGPQFIFQYYREEENGRGNFPPRFSGLQFPNYSSELNVNALELDDSALYLCASSSPGQGYNEQFFGPGTRLTVL.

This rearrangement joins TRBV6-5 to TRBJ2-7, with TRBD1 matching 7 bases. Germline lookup yields CDR1 MNHEY and CDR2 SVGAGI. This CDR3 has 15 amino acids. J was trimmed by 4 bases and V by 6 bases; bases with no gene match: 12. The CDR3 bases are TGTGCCAGCAGATCCGACAGGGCTCGATTGTACGAGCAGTACTTC. This codes for CASRSDRARLYEQYF.

This clone was seen a single time. V is TRBV10-3 and J is TRBJ2-1; 12 bases are shared with TRBD1. The length of the CDR3 is 15 residues. The germline gives CDR1 ENHRY, CDR2 SYGVKD. The trim removed 6 bases at V and 6 bases at J, leaving 6 bases unmatched. CDR3 protein: CAISPGQGAFNEQFF. The CDR3, as DNA: TGTGCCATCAGCCCGGGACAGGGGGCTTTCAATGAGCAGTTCTTC.